These 27 T cell receptor beta chains share one sample of origin, sequenced in a study of identical twins. Each CDR3 protein is one row after TCRdb ran MiXCR on the 5' RACE reads. The sample includes 430,000 or so distinct CDR3 sequences, 24% of them seen just once. Another study also made use of these data, one on T cells expressing NK-cell markers.

The sample comprised CD4+ T cells sorted from blood. The receptor source for this set is a woman aged 18-30 years in good health.

The chain links TRBV9 to TRBJ2-5, with D perhaps matching TRBD1 or TRBD2 (5 bases each). Germline lookup yields CDR1 SGDLS and CDR2 YYNGEE. The length of the CDR3 is 16 residues. Trimming stripped 3 bases from V and 2 bases from J, with 17 bases between. CDR3 residues: CASSGGRGEWQETQYF. CDR3 DNA: TGTGCCAGCAGCGGGGGGAGAGGGGAGTGGCAAGAGACCCAGTACTTC.

The CDR3 spells CASSQGGGGQPQHF. In nucleotides, the CDR3 is TGTGCCAGCAGCCAAGGGGGTGGCGGTCAGCCCCAGCATTTT. The chain carries TRBV3-1 and TRBJ1-5; D call uncertain. The V end lost 1 base, the J end lost 6 bases, and 10 bases lay between the germline ends. The CDR3 length is 14 residues. Germline V gene sequence: CDR1 LGHDT, CDR2 YNNKEL (reference sequence).

The chain couples TRBV20-1 to TRBJ1-5; 7 nucleotides line up with TRBD1. Germline values: CDR1 DFQATT, CDR2 SNEGSKA (reference sequence). V was pared by 5 bases and J by 3 bases, with 4 bases of the junction left unmatched. The CDR3 spans 13 residues. CDR3 bases: TGCAGTGCTCACAGGGGTCCCAATCAGCCCCAGCATTTT. It specifies CSAHRGPNQPQHF.

In this sample, this clonotype turned up a few times. The chain uses TRBV6-2 or TRBV6-3 and TRBJ2-3, with 9 nucleotides matching TRBD1. The CDR3 spans 13 residues. With 4 bases clipped from V and 10 bases from J, the junction kept 6 bases outside the gene matches. Germline lookup yields CDR1 MNHEY and CDR2 SVGEGT. This CDR3 reads CASSFRTGGAQYF. The DNA of the CDR3 is TGTGCCAGCAGTTTCCGAACAGGGGGCGCGCAGTATTTT.

This chain links TRBV28 with TRBJ2-1, with D possibly matching TRBD2 (5 bases). Trimming took 6 bases from V and 3 from J, leaving 9 bases between them. Germline V lookup: CDR1 MDHEN, CDR2 SYDVKM. The CDR3 has 13 amino acids. CDR3 loop: CASSKRFYNEQFF. The CDR3 nucleotides are TGTGCCAGCAGCAAGCGGTTCTACAATGAGCAGTTCTTC.

The chain links TRBV11-3 to TRBJ2-1, with 7 bases identical to TRBD2. Germline V gene sequence: CDR1 SGHNT, CDR2 YENEEA. J lost 0 bases, V lost 1 base, and 6 bases had no gene match. This CDR3 spans 17 amino acids. Written as DNA, the CDR3 is TGTGCCAGCAGCTTAGTTGGGGGGGGTGGCTCCTACAATGAGCAGTTCTTC. This translates into CASSLVGGGGSYNEQFF.

This rearrangement joins TRBV6-1 to TRBJ2-3; maybe TRBD2 (6 bases). Germline V gives CDR1 MNHNS, CDR2 SASEGT. Trimming cost V 6 bases and J 4 bases, with 11 bases left between them. There are 13 residues in the CDR3. The CDR3 loop is CASRETRADTQYF. Here the CDR3 DNA reads TGTGCCAGCAGGGAGACTAGGGCAGATACGCAGTATTTT.

The chain carries TRBV5-4 and TRBJ2-3; D remains ambiguous. Germline loops: CDR1 SGHNT, CDR2 YYREEE (reference sequence). Trimming stripped 1 base from V and 2 bases from J, with 5 bases between. The CDR3 has 13 residues. CDR3 loop: CASSLQDTDTQYF. CDR3 sequence (DNA): TGTGCCAGCAGCTTGCAGGACACAGATACGCAGTATTTT.

This chain links TRBV7-2 with TRBJ2-5; perhaps D is TRBD1 or TRBD2 (5 bases each). The CDR3 is 13 residues long. V was shortened by 5 bases and J by 7 bases, with 14 bases between the two germline ends. Germline V gives CDR1 SGHTA, CDR2 FQGNSA. The CDR3 DNA reads as TGTGCCAGCAGCCCTCCCGGGGCGGGGACCCAGTACTTC. Translated, it gives CASSPPGAGTQYF.

In this sample, this clonotype turned up a few times. V and J are TRBV7-8 and TRBJ1-1; maybe TRBD1 (5 bases). V lost 1 base, J lost 8 bases, and 17 bases lay in between. The germline CDR1 and CDR2 sequences are SGHVS and FQNEAQ. This CDR3 region has 15 residues. As DNA, the CDR3 is TGTGCCAGCAGCTTAGATCTCTGGCAGGGCTCCGAAGCTTTCTTT. Translation: CASSLDLWQGSEAFF.

The chain recombines TRBV11-2 with TRBJ2-6; 8 bases are a match to TRBD2. Germline loops: CDR1 SGHAT, CDR2 FQNNGV. The trim removed 10 bases at V and 3 bases at J, leaving 8 bases unmatched. The CDR3 loop spans 15 amino acids. CDR3 residues: CAIREGLSGANVLTF. Written as DNA, the CDR3 is TGTGCCATTCGGGAGGGCTTAAGTGGGGCCAACGTCCTGACTTTC. Full variable domain (rest looked up from reference TRBV11-2 and TRBJ2-6): EAGVAQSPRYKIIEKRQSVAFWCNPISGHATLYWYQQILGQGPKLLIQFQNNGVVDDSQLPKDRFSAERLKGVDSTLKIQPAKLEDSAVYLCAIREGLSGANVLTFGAGSRLTVL.

This clonotype was seen more than once but under ten times. V is TRBV12-3 or TRBV12-4 and J is TRBJ1-2, with D unclear. The CDR3 totals 15 residues. The V end was cut by 3 bases, the J end by 1 base, with 12 bases between. CDR3 in amino acids: CASSFSLASNYGYTF. CDR3 DNA sequence: TGTGCCAGCAGTTTTTCGCTAGCGAGTAACTATGGCTACACCTTC.

The rearrangement uses TRBV20-1 and TRBJ1-6, with D unclear. Looked up from germline, CDR1 is DFQATT and CDR2 is SNEGSKA (reference sequence). The CDR3 runs 14 residues. The V end lost 2 bases, the J end lost 0 bases, and 5 bases lay between the germline ends. The CDR3 here is CSARISSYNSPLHF. The CDR3 DNA is TGCAGTGCTAGAATAAGCTCCTATAATTCACCCCTCCACTTT.

This clonotype was counted a few times. The J gene is TRBJ2-7, the V gene TRBV18; the D is unclear. CDR1 is KGHSH and CDR2 is LQKENI in the germline V gene. V was cut by 5 bases and J by 3 bases, with 11 bases left in between. The CDR3 has 13 residues. The CDR3 region is CASSTGPHYEQYF. Written as DNA, the CDR3 is TGTGCCAGCTCAACCGGACCACACTACGAGCAGTACTTC.

The rearrangement uses TRBV10-3 and TRBJ1-1, with TRBD1 matching over 7 bases. Germline assignment: CDR1 ENHRY and CDR2 SYGVKD. The length of the CDR3 is 15 residues. V shed 0 bases, J shed 1 base, and the junction held 2 bases outside the gene matches. The CDR3 DNA reads TGTGCCATCAGTGAGTCGGGACAGAAGAACACTGAAGCTTTCTTT. This translates into CAISESGQKNTEAFF.

This clonotype occurred a few times. The chain couples TRBV30 to TRBJ2-1; D gene unclear. CDR1 GTSNPN and CDR2 SVGIG come from the germline V gene (reference sequence). Trimming cost V 1 base and J 11 bases, with 6 bases left between them. This CDR3 is 10 amino acids long. The CDR3 loop is CAWSDDQQFF. The DNA of the CDR3 is TGTGCCTGGAGTGACGACCAGCAGTTCTTC.

This clonotype was recorded at least ten times. J is TRBJ1-4 and V is TRBV5-1, with 8 positions matching TRBD1. This CDR3 is 14 amino acids long. Germline CDR1 is SGHRS and CDR2 is YFSETQ. V shed 4 bases, J shed 2 bases, and the junction held 1 base outside the gene matches. The DNA of the CDR3 is TGCGCCAGCAGCCGGACAGGGACTAATGAAAAACTGTTTTTT. This translates into CASSRTGTNEKLFF.

In its sample, this clonotype was seen many times. The genes are TRBV7-2 and TRBJ1-1; possibly TRBD1 for D (6 bases). The V gene's germline CDR1 is SGHTA and CDR2 FQGNSA. The germline V and J ends were trimmed by 5 bases and 10 bases, with 20 bases remaining between them. The CDR3 has 14 amino acids. The CDR3 DNA sequence: TGTGCCAGCAGCCCTGCCGGGGGGCTAGTACGAGCTTTCTTT. This gives the protein CASSPAGGLVRAFF.

V and J are TRBV15 and TRBJ2-3; the D gene is possibly TRBD2 (7 bases). CDR1 LNHNV and CDR2 YYDKDF come from the germline V gene (reference sequence). V was clipped by 6 bases and J by 5 bases, with 18 bases between them. The CDR3 consists of 15 residues. This CDR3 reads CATSARGGPVDTQYF. The CDR3 DNA reads TGTGCCACCAGTGCCAGGGGAGGGCCCGTAGATACGCAGTATTTT.

The chain couples TRBV6-5 to TRBJ2-3, with 7 bases aligning to TRBD1. The CDR3 totals 11 residues. Looked up from germline, CDR1 is MNHEY and CDR2 is SVGAGI. The J segment lost 7 bases and the V segment lost 7 bases, leaving 2 bases of the junction unmatched. CDR3 in DNA: TGTGCCAGCACCAGGGGGAATACGCAGTATTTT. Its protein is CASTRGNTQYF.

This chain uses TRBV20-1 with TRBJ1-4; D is uncertain. This CDR3 spans 13 amino acids. The germline CDR1 and CDR2 sequences are DFQATT and SNEGSKA (reference sequence). Trimming removed 0 bases from V and 10 bases from J, with 12 bases in between. The DNA for the CDR3 is TGCAGTGCTAGAGAAAGGTCCAGTGGAAAACTGTTTTTT. Translated: CSARERSSGKLFF.

The gene calls are TRBV20-1 and TRBJ2-6; D not resolved. V was pared by 2 bases and J by 3 bases, with 5 bases between. CDR1 and CDR2 from the germline V gene are DFQATT and SNEGSKA (reference sequence). This CDR3 has 13 amino acids. CDR3 protein: CSARFNGANVLTF. The CDR3 nucleotides read TGCAGTGCTAGATTTAATGGGGCCAACGTCCTGACTTTC.

This clonotype was seen a single time. V usage is TRBV18 and J usage is TRBJ2-2; no clear D. The length of the CDR3 is 15 residues. Germline CDR1 KGHSH, CDR2 LQKENI. The V end was cut by 4 bases, the J end by 4 bases, with 13 bases between. Here the CDR3 reads CASSHSALPTGELFF. The CDR3 DNA is TGTGCCAGCTCACACTCTGCACTACCCACCGGGGAGCTGTTTTTT. Together with reference TRBV18 and TRBJ2-2, the CDR3 gives the full variable domain: NAGVMQNPRHLVRRRGQEARLRCSPMKGHSHVYWYRQLPEEGLKFMVYLQKENIIDESGMPKERFSAEFPKEGPSILRIQQVVRGDSAAYFCASSHSALPTGELFFGEGSRLTVL.

There are a few counts of this clonotype. The junction does not match germline at one end; this may be a read error. The V and J genes are TRBV20-1 and TRBJ2-5, with TRBD2 matching 10 bases. CDR3 length: 14 amino acids. Per the germline V gene, CDR1 is DFQATT and CDR2 is SNEGSKA (reference sequence). This CDR3 reads CSARVLAGAGTQYF. In DNA form, the CDR3 reads TGCAGTGCTAGAGTCCTAGCGGGGGCAGGGACCCAGTACTTT.

The chain couples TRBV29-1 to TRBJ2-7; D is possibly TRBD2 (5 bases). Trimming removed 6 bases at V and 6 bases at J, with 9 bases between. The V gene's germline CDR1 is SQVTM and CDR2 ANQGSEA. The CDR3 is 10 residues long. The CDR3 sequence: CSVVAGEQYF. CDR3 sequence (DNA): TGCAGCGTGGTGGCGGGCGAGCAGTACTTC.

J is TRBJ2-3 and V is TRBV6-2 or TRBV6-3, with a tentative D call TRBD2 (5 bases). From germline, CDR1 is MNHEY and CDR2 SVGEGT. V was trimmed by 4 bases and J by 1 base, leaving 15 bases between them. This CDR3 is built from 16 residues. The CDR3 nucleotides are TGTGCCAGCAGTTTCTCTCGGGGAACACGCACAGATACGCAGTATTTT. Translation: CASSFSRGTRTDTQYF.

This clonotype was detected only once. This sequence joins TRBV6-2 or TRBV6-3 and TRBJ2-1; no definite D call. Trimming removed 5 bases at V and 9 bases at J, with 8 bases between. Germline CDR1 and CDR2: MNHEY and SVGEGT. The CDR3 covers 11 residues. The CDR3 reads CASSKRSEQFF. For the CDR3, the DNA is TGTGCCAGCAGTAAACGGAGTGAGCAGTTCTTC.